This TCR beta chain came from a study of spatial heterogeneity in lung cancer. Study overall: Raw reads showed each unique TCR and UMI combination turning up more than ten times on average.

TCRdb itself ran the 5' RACE reads through MiXCR, one entry per CDR3 protein. The listing records 25 to 40 distinct CDR3 sequences. Stated time point: sample taken at primary tumor resection. A total of approximately 77 untreated early-stage non-small cell lung cancer patients served as donors. Whole RNA was taken from tumor, nontumor lung or frozen PBMC; it was then sequenced unsorted. Of note for this clonotype: Its antigen is not known. A library made for alpha chains picked up this beta chain off target, so its size means little.

Broader study findings: Estimated coverage of tumor T cells was around 7.7% for alpha and 12% to 15% for beta chains. Counts of expanded alpha and beta TCRs within tumors tracked the tumor nonsynonymous mutation count.

This receptor was identified in a male donor with early-stage non-small cell lung cancer. Sequences were derived from lung tumor tissue, sampled at surgery.

CDR3 protein: CASSPSGDTQYF. The CDR3 nucleotides are TGTGCCAGCAGCCCCTCGGGAGATACGCAGTATTTT. The rearrangement uses TRBV7-9 and TRBJ2-3; D gene unclear. With 5 bases removed from V and 5 bases from J, the gap between germline ends came to 8 bases. The CDR3 spans 12 residues. The germline V gene encodes CDR1 SEHNR and CDR2 FQNEAQ (reference sequence).